The 27 T cell receptor beta chains given below trace back to one sample, sequenced in a study of blood T cell repertoires in COVID-19. Clones were read by immunoSEQ multiplex PCR, and TCRdb kept only the in-frame ones, dropping some. This table has some 240,000 clones, about 88% appearing once. Specimen: PBMCs or T cells enriched from blood (not recorded which). The receptors derive from a man aged 30-40 years with acute COVID-19.

The V gene is TRBV15, the J gene TRBJ1-1, with D possibly TRBD1 on 5 matching bases. Germline CDR1 LNHNV, CDR2 YYDKDF (reference sequence). This CDR3 is built from 14 residues. The V and J ends lost 1 base and 4 bases respectively, with 10 bases between them. CDR3 nucleotide sequence: TGTGCCACCAGCAGAGGACAGTTCGGCACTGAAGCTTTCTTT. This codes for CATSRGQFGTEAFF.

The chain joins TRBV19 to TRBJ1-1, with no clear D. V shed 4 bases and J shed 4 bases, with 10 bases lying between them. Germline CDR1 reads LNHDA; CDR2 reads SQIVND (reference sequence). This CDR3 has 13 amino acids. CDR3 in DNA: TGTGCCAGTAGTACCACAGTCCCCACTGAAGCTTTCTTT. Encoded protein: CASSTTVPTEAFF.

As for this clone: The junction differs from germline at one of its ends, possibly a read error. The chain joins TRBV5-1 to TRBJ2-3, with 12 bases aligning to TRBD2. This CDR3 comprises 17 residues. Germline CDR1 SGHRS, CDR2 YFSETQ. CDR3 protein: CASSYYLAGGPSDTQYF. Here the CDR3 DNA reads TGTGCCAGCAGCTATTATCTAGCGGGAGGGCCTTCAGATACGCAGTATTTT.

The sample holds a few counts of this clone. V and J are TRBV11-3 and TRBJ1-5; 10 nucleotides agree with TRBD1. The CDR3 is made up of 17 amino acids. Per germline, CDR1 SGHNT and CDR2 YENEEA. The trim removed 4 bases at V and 6 bases at J, leaving 12 bases unmatched. This chain's CDR3 is CASSSPLGQGVRQPQHF. The CDR3 DNA reads as TGTGCCAGCAGCTCACCACTCGGACAGGGGGTTCGTCAGCCCCAGCATTTT.

This clone was detected only once. The chain has TRBV29-1 and TRBJ2-5; D gene uncertain. The CDR3 consists of 12 residues. V was pared by 4 bases and J by 1 base, with 7 bases between. In germline, CDR1 is SQVTM, CDR2 ANQGSEA. In DNA form, the CDR3 reads TGCAGCGTTGTTCCGGGCCAAGAGACCCAGTACTTC. Translating gives CSVVPGQETQYF.

In this sample, this clone turned up a few times. The junction does not match germline at one end; this may be a read error. This chain uses TRBV5-1 with TRBJ1-1, with 10 bases identical to TRBD1. This CDR3 has 16 amino acids. From germline, CDR1 is SGHRS and CDR2 YFSETQ. The CDR3 region is CASSLGTGTGATEAFF. The DNA of the CDR3 is TGTGCCAGCAGCTTGGGGACCGGGACAGGGGCCACTGAAGCTTTCTTT.

For the CDR3, the DNA is TGCAGCGTTGATTATAGCAGTGAAGCTTTCTTT. It is translated as CSVDYSSEAFF. The genes are TRBV29-1 and TRBJ1-1; no firm D call. The V gene's germline CDR1 is SQVTM and CDR2 ANQGSEA. V gave up 3 bases and J gave up 7 bases, with 9 bases separating them. The CDR3 has 11 amino acids.

V and J are TRBV2 and TRBJ2-2, with D perhaps TRBD1 (5 bases). Trimming took 6 bases from V and 6 from J, leaving 5 bases between them. The germline V gene encodes CDR1 SNHLY and CDR2 FYNNEI. This CDR3 has 11 residues. The CDR3 nucleotides are TGTGCCAGCAGCAGGGCCGGGGAGCTGTTTTTT. The encoded protein is CASSRAGELFF. Complete variable domain (other parts from reference TRBV2 and TRBJ2-2): EPEVTQTPSHQVTQMGQEVILRCVPISNHLYFYWYRQILGQKVEFLVSFYNNEISEKSEIFDDQFSVERPDGSNFTLKIRSTKLEDSAMYFCASSRAGELFFGEGSRLTVL.

This chain connects TRBV4-1 to TRBJ1-5, with 9 bases fitting TRBD1. The length of the CDR3 is 18 residues. Germline V gives CDR1 MGHRA, CDR2 YSYEKL. Trimming removed 5 bases from V and 3 bases from J; junction bases left unmatched: 14. CDR3: CASSTGTGSLGYNQPQHF. The CDR3 bases are TGCGCCAGCAGCACCGGGACAGGGTCCTTGGGTTACAATCAGCCCCAGCATTTT.

The sample holds one count of this clone. This CDR3 reads CASSPPGIEEKLFF. CDR3 nucleotides: TGTGCCAGCAGCCCCCCCGGGATAGAGGAAAAACTGTTTTTT. The rearrangement uses TRBV9 and TRBJ1-4; D gene ambiguous. Trimming removed 4 bases from V and 8 bases from J, with 15 bases in between. Germline-derived CDR1 and CDR2 are SGDLS and YYNGEE. The CDR3 is 14 amino acids.

V is TRBV19 and J is TRBJ2-1; 13 bases are shared with TRBD2. This CDR3 region has 13 residues. The ends lost 9 bases at V and 6 bases at J; junction bases unmatched: 2. Germline V lookup: CDR1 LNHDA, CDR2 SQIVND (reference sequence). The CDR3 DNA follows: TGTGCCAGCCGACTAGCGGGGGGCAATGAGCAGTTCTTC. Its protein is CASRLAGGNEQFF.

The rearrangement links TRBV20-1 to TRBJ2-7; no firm D call. The CDR3 has 12 residues. Germline CDR1 DFQATT, CDR2 SNEGSKA (reference sequence). V lost 3 bases and J 6 bases, leaving 12 bases between the germline ends. CDR3 DNA sequence: TGCAGTGCTAGTCGCGAGGTGGGCGAGCAGTACGTC. Protein: CSASREVGEQYV.

This rearrangement joins TRBV6-5 to TRBJ1-1; D not certain. Germline CDR1 and CDR2: MNHEY and SVGAGI. V gave up 8 bases and J gave up 1 base, with 11 bases separating them. CDR3 size: 13 residues. The CDR3 DNA follows: TGTGCCAGCCCCTTGCAGTCGAACACTGAAGCTTTCTTT. Its translation is CASPLQSNTEAFF.

The chain is built from TRBV5-6 and TRBJ1-1; no clear D. Trimming pared 6 bases from V and 3 bases from J, leaving 6 bases between. The CDR3 consists of 11 residues. Germline V gene sequence: CDR1 SGHDT, CDR2 YYEEEE. The CDR3 sequence is CASITDTEAFF. DNA of the CDR3: TGTGCCAGCATCACGGACACTGAAGCTTTCTTT.

The chain has TRBV28 and TRBJ1-1, with D maybe TRBD1 (6 bases). Trimming left V 4 bases short and J 8 bases short, with 11 bases between. The V gene's germline CDR1 is MDHEN and CDR2 SYDVKM. The CDR3 is 12 residues long. Here the CDR3 reads CASSSTGREAFF. The CDR3 DNA reads as TGTGCCAGCAGTTCAACAGGGAGAGAAGCTTTCTTT.

This chain joins TRBV12-5 and TRBJ1-1, with 12 bases aligning to TRBD1. Germline V gene lookup returns CDR1 LGHNT and CDR2 FRNRAP. After removal of 3 bases from V and 12 bases from J, the junction contained 5 bases not matched to a gene. The CDR3 extends over 13 amino acids. This chain's CDR3 is CASGFGDRGPSFF. In DNA, the CDR3 is TGTGCTAGTGGTTTTGGGGACAGGGGGCCTTCTTTCTTT.

The chain carries TRBV24-1 and TRBJ2-1; 11 bases are a match to TRBD2. Germline trimming cut 4 bases from V and 5 bases from J; bases unmatched to any gene: 18. CDR3 length: 20 amino acids. Germline V gives CDR1 KGHDR, CDR2 SFDVKD. The CDR3, as DNA: TGTGCCACCAGTGACCCCCGGGCAGGGTTACTAGCGGGAGTTGACAATGAGCAGTTCTTC. This translates into CATSDPRAGLLAGVDNEQFF.

The V and J genes are TRBV6-4 and TRBJ1-2; D not certain. The CDR3 runs to 13 residues. The V gene's germline CDR1 is MRHNA and CDR2 SNTAGT. Trimming took off 2 bases at V and 7 bases at J, with 11 bases between the two ends. The chain's CDR3 is CASSDRDSSGYTF. The CDR3 DNA is TGTGCCAGCAGTGACCGCGATTCATCTGGCTACACCTTC.

The genes are TRBV7-9 and TRBJ1-3; D is unclear. CDR3 length equals 15 residues. Germline loops: CDR1 SEHNR, CDR2 FQNEAQ (reference sequence). Trimming cost V 8 bases and J 4 bases, with 18 bases left between them. CDR3 in DNA: TGTGCCAGCCCTAAAGAAGAGGGAGTGGGAAACACCATATATTTT. Translated: CASPKEEGVGNTIYF.

The V call is TRBV27, the J call TRBJ2-7; a weak D match, TRBD2 (6 bases). Trimming removed 2 bases at V and 3 bases at J, with 8 bases between. The CDR3 has 13 amino acids. Germline V gene sequence: CDR1 MNHEY, CDR2 SMNVEV (reference sequence). As DNA, the CDR3 is TGTGCCAGCAGTTTACAAGCGGGCTACGAGCAGTACGTC. It yields the protein CASSLQAGYEQYV.

The rearrangement uses TRBV5-4 and TRBJ2-1; a possible D gene is TRBD2 (5 bases). Germline assignment: CDR1 SGHNT and CDR2 YYREEE (reference sequence). The V gene lost 1 base and the J gene lost 8 bases, with 10 bases spanning the gap. CDR3 length: 13 residues. The CDR3 protein is CASSLSTIYEQFF. The CDR3 DNA reads as TGTGCCAGCAGCTTGTCGACTATCTATGAGCAGTTCTTC.

This clone was seen a few times. The gene calls are TRBV15 and TRBJ1-5; D is ambiguous. The CDR3 runs to 14 residues. Trimming stripped 3 bases from V and 4 bases from J, with 10 bases between. The germline V gene has CDR1 LNHNV and CDR2 YYDKDF (reference sequence). The CDR3 protein is CATSSPSQNQPQHF. In DNA form, the CDR3 reads TGTGCCACCAGCAGTCCAAGCCAAAATCAGCCCCAGCATTTT. Drawing the rest from reference TRBV15 and TRBJ1-5, the complete variable domain is DAMVIQNPRYQVTQFGKPVTLSCSQTLNHNVMYWYQQKSSQAPKLLFHYYDKDFNNEADTPDNFQSRRPNTSFCFLDIRSPGLGDTAMYLCATSSPSQNQPQHFGDGTRLSIL.

The chain uses TRBV19 and TRBJ1-5, with no clear D. There are 14 residues in the CDR3. Germline assignment: CDR1 LNHDA and CDR2 SQIVND (reference sequence). V gave up 1 base and J gave up 4 bases, with 8 bases separating them. The CDR3, as DNA: TGTGCCAGTAGTATAGGGGAGAGGAATCAGCCCCAGCATTTT. Translated, it gives CASSIGERNQPQHF.

J is TRBJ1-5 and V is TRBV5-8; D unclear. Trimming removed 6 bases from V and 13 bases from J, with 17 bases in between. Germline values: CDR1 SGHTS, CDR2 YDEGEE. The CDR3 runs 12 residues. The CDR3 here is CASTGRTSSQHF. CDR3 sequence (DNA): TGTGCCAGCACGGGGAGAACATCGTCACAGCATTTT. Using reference TRBV5-8 and TRBJ1-5 for the parts outside the CDR3, the full variable domain is EAGVTQSPTHLIKTRGQQATLRCSPISGHTSVYWYQQALGLGLQFLLWYDEGEERNRGNFPPRFSGRQFPNYSSELNVNALELEDSALYLCASTGRTSSQHFGDGTRLSIL.

The rearrangement links TRBV7-9 to TRBJ2-4; D may be TRBD2 (6 bases). CDR3 size: 14 residues. Trimming took off 5 bases at V and 6 bases at J, with 14 bases between the two ends. Germline CDR1 reads SEHNR; CDR2 reads FQNEAQ (reference sequence). CDR3 DNA sequence: TGTGCCAGCAGCCCCGGGACTCAAGGAAACATTCAGTACTTC. Its protein is CASSPGTQGNIQYF.

The V and J genes are TRBV18 and TRBJ2-2; 10 nucleotides match TRBD1. The V gene's germline CDR1 is KGHSH and CDR2 LQKENI. The CDR3 runs 18 residues. J was trimmed by 0 bases and V by 4 bases; bases with no gene match: 8. CDR3 protein: CASSLRDRGGSNTGELFF. In DNA, the CDR3 is TGTGCCAGCTCACTCCGGGACAGGGGAGGATCGAACACCGGGGAGCTGTTTTTT. The entire variable domain, with the rest obtained from reference TRBV18 and TRBJ2-2, is as follows: NAGVMQNPRHLVRRRGQEARLRCSPMKGHSHVYWYRQLPEEGLKFMVYLQKENIIDESGMPKERFSAEFPKEGPSILRIQQVVRGDSAAYFCASSLRDRGGSNTGELFFGEGSRLTVL.

The chain couples TRBV5-6 to TRBJ2-2; D is perhaps TRBD1 (6 bases). The CDR3 consists of 16 residues. The germline V gene has CDR1 SGHDT and CDR2 YYEEEE. The V and J ends lost 4 bases and 2 bases respectively, with 15 bases between them. Here the CDR3 DNA reads TGTGCCAGCAGCCGATCGACAGGCCGAAACACCGGGGAGCTGTTTTTT. As protein: CASSRSTGRNTGELFF.